This T cell receptor beta chain derives from a study of shared clonotypes between healthy human individuals. On the study more broadly: The study enrolled a couple of women and a few men aged 18 to 49.

Sorted-subset replicate PCR reactions contained around 220 ng DNA, corresponding to about 30,000 T cell genomes. Generated by immunoSEQ multiplex PCR, the TCRdb table keeps only in-frame clones and is missing some. This sample has around 990,000 clones, with 77% found just once. The study's findings and limits: Genetic and exposure-history diversity was limited by the few donors.

Each of the donors was a healthy adult who was HIV-negative and had not had a recent acute infection or vaccination. Details on this clone: Its antigen is undetermined.

V lost 3 bases, J lost 5 bases, and 8 bases lay in between. CDR1 and CDR2 from the germline V gene are PRHDT and FYEKMQ (reference sequence). The CDR3 totals 12 residues. The chain joins TRBV13 to TRBJ2-7; D not resolved. This sequence was found in a man aged 18 to 29 in good health. Some clones in this sample may be carry-over from other donors' samples. Sequencing was done on a sample of memory CD4+ T cells from PBMCs. Subset of the sample: CD45RA-negative fraction. This chain's CDR3 is CASSFLGDEQYF. The DNA for the CDR3 is TGTGCCAGCAGCTTCCTCGGAGACGAGCAGTACTTC.